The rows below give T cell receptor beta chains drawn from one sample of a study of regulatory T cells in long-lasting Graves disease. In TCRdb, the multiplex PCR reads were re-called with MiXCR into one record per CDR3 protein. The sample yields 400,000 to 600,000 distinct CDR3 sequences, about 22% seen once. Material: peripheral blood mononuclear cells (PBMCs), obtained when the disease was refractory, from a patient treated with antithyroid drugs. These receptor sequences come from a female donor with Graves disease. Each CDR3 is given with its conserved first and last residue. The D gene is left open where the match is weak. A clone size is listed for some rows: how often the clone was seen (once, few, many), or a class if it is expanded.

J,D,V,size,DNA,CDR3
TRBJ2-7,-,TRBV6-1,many,TGTGCCAGCAGTGCCAGGGACGTTCCGAGCTCCTACGAGCAGTACTTC,CASSARDVPSSYEQYF
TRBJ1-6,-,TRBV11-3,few,TGTGCCAGCAGCATCGTGGGGGGGCACCAGATCTATAATTCACCCCTCCACTTT,CASSIVGGHQIYNSPLHF
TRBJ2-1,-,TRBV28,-,TGTGCCAGTGTGGCTGGAGGCTACAATGAGCAGTTCTTC,CASVAGGYNEQFF
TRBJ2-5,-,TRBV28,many,TGTGCCAGCAGTTTAACCGGGAGAGGGGAGACCCAGTACTTC,CASSLTGRGETQYF
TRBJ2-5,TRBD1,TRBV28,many,TGTGCCAGCAGAGGGACAGGGGGAGAGACCCAGTACTTC,CASRGTGGETQYF
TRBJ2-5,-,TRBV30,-,TGTGCCTGGAGTGTACATGAGCTGGAGACCCAGTACTTC,CAWSVHELETQYF
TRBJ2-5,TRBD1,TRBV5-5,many,TGTGCCAGCAGCCCCTGGGACAGGTGGGGAAAAGAGACCCAGTACTTC,CASSPWDRWGKETQYF
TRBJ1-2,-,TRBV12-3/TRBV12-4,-,TGTGCCAGCAGTTTTCGGGGCTGGGGCTACACCTTC,CASSFRGWGYTF
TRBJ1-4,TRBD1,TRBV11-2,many,TGTGCCAGCAGCTTAGACGTGGGGACAGAATATGAAAAACTGTTTTTT,CASSLDVGTEYEKLFF
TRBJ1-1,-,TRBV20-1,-,TGCAGTGTTCCTCTCCGGGACGGACGATATGAAGCTTTCTTT,CSVPLRDGRYEAFF
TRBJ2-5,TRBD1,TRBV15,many,TGTGCCACTCACCGGGACAGGGCCGGCCAAGAGACCCAGTACTTC,CATHRDRAGQETQYF
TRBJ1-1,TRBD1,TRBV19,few,TGTGCCAGTGGAGACAGGGGGAACACTGAAGCTTTCTTT,CASGDRGNTEAFF
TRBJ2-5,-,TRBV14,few,TGTGCCAGCAGCCAAGAATGGGGTACGAAGACCCAGTACTTC,CASSQEWGTKTQYF
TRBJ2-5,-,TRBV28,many,TGTGCCAGCAGTCCGGGGGGCCCAACTAGTGAGACCCAGTACTTC,CASSPGGPTSETQYF
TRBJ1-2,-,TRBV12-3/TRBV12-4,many,TGTGCCAGCAGTTTCCCCGGGGGTCGAAGATATGGCTACACCTTC,CASSFPGGRRYGYTF
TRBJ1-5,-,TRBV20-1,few,TGCAGTGCTACGCAACCCCCTCAGCCCCAGCATTTT,CSATQPPQPQHF
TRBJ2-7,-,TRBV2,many,TGTGCCAGCAGTGAAAAGAACGTGGCGAGGGGCTCCTACGAGCAGTACTTC,CASSEKNVARGSYEQYF
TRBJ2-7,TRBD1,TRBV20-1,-,TGCAGTGCTAGAGAATCCGGGACAGGGTCTCGGTACGAGCAGTACTTC,CSARESGTGSRYEQYF
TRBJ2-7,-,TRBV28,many,TGTGCCAGCAGTCAGGGGGGGAACGAGCAGTACTTC,CASSQGGNEQYF
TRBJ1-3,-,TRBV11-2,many,TGTGCCAGCAGCTTAGCGGGGGCGAGAAACACCATATATTTT,CASSLAGARNTIYF
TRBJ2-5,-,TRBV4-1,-,TGCGCCAGCAGCCAAGGGACTACGCTACCCGAGACCCAGTACTTC,CASSQGTTLPETQYF
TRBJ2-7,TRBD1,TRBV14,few,TGTGCCAGCAGCCAAGTGGCCGGGACAGGTTCCAGCGAGCAGTACTTC,CASSQVAGTGSSEQYF
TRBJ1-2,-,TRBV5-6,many,TGTGCCAGCAGCGCCGGGACACCTACTAACTATGGCTACACCTTC,CASSAGTPTNYGYTF
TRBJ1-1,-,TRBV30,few,TGTGCCTGGATGGCCGTCGTAAGCCCTGAAGCTTTCTTT,CAWMAVVSPEAFF
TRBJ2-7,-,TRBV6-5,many,TGTGCCAGCAGTTACGGCCCGTTTAACGACGAGCAGTACTTC,CASSYGPFNDEQYF
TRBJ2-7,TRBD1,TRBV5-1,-,TGCGCCAGCAGCTTGACAGGGGGCGCGAAAGAGCAGTACTTC,CASSLTGGAKEQYF
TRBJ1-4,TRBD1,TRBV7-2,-,TGTGCCAGCAGCTTTGACAGGGGTAATGAAAAACTGTTTTTT,CASSFDRGNEKLFF
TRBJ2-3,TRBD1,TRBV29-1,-,TGCAGCGTTTGGGGACAGTCCACAGATACGCAGTATTTT,CSVWGQSTDTQYF
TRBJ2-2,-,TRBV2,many,TGTGCCAGCAGGGAAGGACAGAACGGGGAGCTGTTTTTT,CASREGQNGELFF
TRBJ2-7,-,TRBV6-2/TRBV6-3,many,TGTGCCAGCAGTGAAGCCCCAGAGACCTACGAGCAGTACTTC,CASSEAPETYEQYF
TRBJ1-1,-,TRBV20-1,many,TGCAGTGCTAAGCTTGGCTCAGGGGATTTAACTGAAGCTTTCTTT,CSAKLGSGDLTEAFF
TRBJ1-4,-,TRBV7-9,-,TGTGCCAGCAGCGCCGAAGGGGGACTTAATGAAAAACTGTTTTTT,CASSAEGGLNEKLFF
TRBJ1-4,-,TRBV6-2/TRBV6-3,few,TGTGCCAGCAGTTTCTTGAGCGGGGGCGGTGAAAAACTGTTTTTT,CASSFLSGGGEKLFF
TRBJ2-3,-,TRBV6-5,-,TGTGCCAGCAGTTACCAGAGCACAGATACGCAGTATTTT,CASSYQSTDTQYF
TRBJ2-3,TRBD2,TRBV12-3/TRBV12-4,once,TGTGCCAGCAGTCCCAGGACTAGCGGGAGGGCCACAGATACGCAGTATTTT,CASSPRTSGRATDTQYF